What follows describes a single T cell receptor (beta chain). Its antigen is not yet known. Per-base quality was not reported, and no clone a single base away is much larger than it. The sample comes from a study of blood T cell repertoires in COVID-19 (dated by TCRdb to about 2020). About the study as a whole: The collaborator samples originated in the United States, Italy and Spain and spanned the acute and convalescent phases of COVID-19. Nearly every sample came with metadata listing a de-identified subject ID, COVID-19 status, age in years and sex. The material from the prospective study consisted of cDNA or gDNA derived from T cells, B-cell-depleted T cells, or PBMCs. The repertoires were released in a freely available public database intended as a resource for research on the immune response to SARS-CoV-2. Samples came from the ongoing ImmuneRACE study (first 160 participants) plus 1,254 subjects from 6 global collaborators. Where HLA class I and class II types were available, the types were taken from metadata supplied by the sample provider, not from assay-based typing. The dataset comprised deeply sampled blood TCRbeta repertoires from subjects exposed to, actively infected with, or recovered from COVID-19.

Study-level results and caveats: How much clinical and demographic metadata was included differed by source and by participant, and the metadata was provided uncurated.

The cysteine opens and the phenylalanine closes a CDR3 of 14 amino acids. CDR3 DNA only is kept here, 42 bases in frame from base 1. CDR1 SGDLS and CDR2 YYNGEE were looked up in the germline V gene. V is pared back by 3 bases and J by 5 bases, with 11 bases lying between the germline termini. TCRbeta CDR3 regions were amplified from genomic DNA using the immunoSEQ Assay, a bias-controlled multiplex PCR. In the authors' own workflow: Nucleated cell counts per sample were estimated from amplification of reference gene primers within the assay. To quantify the absolute abundance of each unique TCRbeta CDR3 rearrangement, sequence reads were collapsed and filtered. Productive Simpson clonality was computed per sample as the square root of Simpson's diversity index over productive rearrangements. TCRdb re-hosts the immuneACCESS table, in-frame sequences only. Its copies lack some clones; in the studies checked, an unresolved V gene accounts for under half of them, and the cause for the rest is not known. V and J calls plus clone size are reproduced from that table; the DNA served to infer D and trimming. Counted in this sample were roughly 100,000 clones; 86% of them appeared once. The ten most abundant clones make up 18% of the sample.

Whole blood was collected in K2EDTA tubes by collaborating institutions according to the institutions' own protocols. For TCRbeta analysis, collaborator samples were shipped as frozen whole blood, as isolated PBMCs, or as DNA extracted from either sample type. The sequencing input was peripheral blood. This sequence was found in a woman of 80 years or more with acute or convalescent COVID-19. The chain is made from TRBV9 and TRBJ1-4, and the D gene may be TRBD1, 6 bases matching. The nucleotide sequence is given as TGTGCCAGCAGCGCCGGGACAAGGAATGAAAAACTGTTTTTT. This sequence encodes CASSAGTRNEKLFF.